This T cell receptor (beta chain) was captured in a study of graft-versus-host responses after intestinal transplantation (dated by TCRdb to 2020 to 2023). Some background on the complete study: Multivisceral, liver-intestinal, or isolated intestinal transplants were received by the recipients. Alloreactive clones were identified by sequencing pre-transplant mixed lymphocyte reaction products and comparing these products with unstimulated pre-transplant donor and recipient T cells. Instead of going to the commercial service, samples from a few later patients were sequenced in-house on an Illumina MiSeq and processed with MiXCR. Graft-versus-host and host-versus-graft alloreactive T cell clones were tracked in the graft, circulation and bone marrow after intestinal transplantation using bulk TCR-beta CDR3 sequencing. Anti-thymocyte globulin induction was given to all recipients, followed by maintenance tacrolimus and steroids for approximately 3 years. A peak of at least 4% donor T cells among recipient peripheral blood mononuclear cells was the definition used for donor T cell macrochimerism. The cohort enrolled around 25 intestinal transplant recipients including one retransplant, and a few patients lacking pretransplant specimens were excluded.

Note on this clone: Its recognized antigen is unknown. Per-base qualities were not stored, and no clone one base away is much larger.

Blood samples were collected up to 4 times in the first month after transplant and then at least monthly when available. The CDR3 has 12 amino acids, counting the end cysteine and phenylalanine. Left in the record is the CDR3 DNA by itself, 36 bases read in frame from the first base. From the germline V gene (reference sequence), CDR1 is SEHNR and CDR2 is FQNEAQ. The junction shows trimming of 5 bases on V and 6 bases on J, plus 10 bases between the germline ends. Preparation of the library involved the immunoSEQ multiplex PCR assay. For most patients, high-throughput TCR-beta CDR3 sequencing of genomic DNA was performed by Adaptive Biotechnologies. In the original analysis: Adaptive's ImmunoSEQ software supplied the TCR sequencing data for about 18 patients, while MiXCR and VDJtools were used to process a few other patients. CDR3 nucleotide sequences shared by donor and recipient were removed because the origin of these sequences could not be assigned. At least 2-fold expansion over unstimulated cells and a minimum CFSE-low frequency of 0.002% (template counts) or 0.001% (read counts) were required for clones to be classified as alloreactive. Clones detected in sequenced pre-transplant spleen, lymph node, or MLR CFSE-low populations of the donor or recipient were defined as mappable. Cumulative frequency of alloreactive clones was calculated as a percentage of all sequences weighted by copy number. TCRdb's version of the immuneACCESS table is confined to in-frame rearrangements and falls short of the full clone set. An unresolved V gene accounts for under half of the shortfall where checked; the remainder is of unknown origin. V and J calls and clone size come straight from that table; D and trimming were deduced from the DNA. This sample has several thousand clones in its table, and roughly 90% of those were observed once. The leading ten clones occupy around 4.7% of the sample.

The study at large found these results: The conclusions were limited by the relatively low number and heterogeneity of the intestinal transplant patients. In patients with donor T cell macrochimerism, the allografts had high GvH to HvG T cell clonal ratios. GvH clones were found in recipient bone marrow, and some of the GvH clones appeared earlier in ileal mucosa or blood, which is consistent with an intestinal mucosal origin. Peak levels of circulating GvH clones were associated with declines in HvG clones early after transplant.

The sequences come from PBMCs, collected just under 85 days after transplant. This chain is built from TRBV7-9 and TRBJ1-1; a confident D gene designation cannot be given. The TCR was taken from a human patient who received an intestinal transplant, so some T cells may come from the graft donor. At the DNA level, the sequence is TGTGCCAGCAGCCTTTTCGGGGCTGAAGCTTTCTTT. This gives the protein CASSLFGAEAFF. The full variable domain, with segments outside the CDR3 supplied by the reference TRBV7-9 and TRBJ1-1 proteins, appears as DTGVSQNPRHKITKRGQNVTFRCDPISEHNRLYWYRQTLGQGPEFLTYFQNEAQLEKSRLLSDRFSAERPKGSFSTLEIQRTEQGDSAMYLCASSLFGAEAFFGQGTRLTVV.